In this sample, the clone carrying this T cell receptor beta chain turned up many times. The source of the sample is a study of CD8 T cells in ankylosing spondylitis. TCRdb ran MiXCR on the 5' RACE reads and lists one entry per CDR3 protein. The sample lists 220,000 or so distinct CDR3 sequences, roughly a tenth occurring once. The receptor was derived from a male donor with ankylosing spondylitis or in good health (not recorded which). The specimen sequenced was blood, either unsorted or a sorted T cell fraction (not recorded which).

The CDR3 nucleotides are TGCAGCGTTGAAAGACCCACAGATACGCAGTATTTT. Its protein is CSVERPTDTQYF. This sequence joins TRBV29-1 and TRBJ2-3; D remains unclear. Germline V gene data show CDR1 as SQVTM and CDR2 as ANQGSEA. The CDR3 loop spans 12 amino acids. Trimming removed 2 bases at V and 2 bases at J, with 5 bases between.